These T cell receptor beta chains were read from a single sample in a study of radiotherapy plus CTLA-4 blockade in lung cancer. TCRdb's copy holds only in-frame clones and misses some; the assay was immunoSEQ multiplex PCR. The sample yields over 70,000 clones, 86% seen once. The material sequenced was peripheral blood, taken from a patient treated with radiotherapy plus ipilimumab. These receptor sequences come from a human donor with non-small cell lung cancer who had a partial response to radiotherapy plus ipilimumab. CDR3s include the opening cysteine and the closing phenylalanine or tryptophan. D genes are given only for firm matches. Some rows mark clone size as missing; the rest say once, few, many or name a class of expanded clone.

>TRBV18|-|TRBJ2-3|-
TGTGCCAGCTCGCCCAACTCAGGGTCAGATACGCAGTATTTT
CASSPNSGSDTQYF
>TRBV10-1|-|TRBJ2-1|-
TGCGCCAGCAGTGAGTCCGTTAGAGGAGCACGGAATGAGCAGTTCTTC
CASSESVRGARNEQFF
>TRBV10-3|TRBD2|TRBJ2-7|-
TGTGCCATCAGTGACCACACCTTAGGCGGGAGAGTACAGTACTTC
CAISDHTLGGRVQYF
>TRBV28|TRBD1|TRBJ1-1|few
TGTGCCAGCAGCTTGGGACAGGTAAAACCTGAAGCTTTCTTT
CASSLGQVKPEAFF
>TRBV7-9|TRBD1|TRBJ2-2|-
TGTGCCAGCAGCTTCAGGGGGCCGCTTGTCACCGGGGAGCTGTTTTTT
CASSFRGPLVTGELFF
>TRBV28|TRBD1|TRBJ2-1|once
TGTGCCAGCAGTCGCCCACAGGGGACGCACAATGAGCAGTTCTTC
CASSRPQGTHNEQFF
>TRBV27|TRBD2|TRBJ2-7|-
TGTGCCAGCACCGAGAGGGCTAGCGGGAGGGACGAGCAGTACTTC
CASTERASGRDEQYF
>TRBV6-1|TRBD1|TRBJ1-5|-
TGTGCCAGCAGTGGACCAGGACAGGGAGGACAGCCCCAGCATTTT
CASSGPGQGGQPQHF
>TRBV5-4|TRBD1|TRBJ2-1|few
TGTGCCAGCAGCTTGGGACAGGGGGCAGATGAGCAGTTCTTC
CASSLGQGADEQFF
>TRBV5-1|TRBD2|TRBJ2-1|-
TGCGCCAGCAGCCCTTGGTCTAGCGGTCCCAATGAGCAGTTCTTC
CASSPWSSGPNEQFF
>TRBV6-5|-|TRBJ2-7|-
TGTGCCAGCAGTTACTCTAGCCTAGCCCGAACCTACGAGCAGTACTTC
CASSYSSLARTYEQYF
>TRBV28|-|TRBJ1-6|-
TGTGCCAGCAGTTCCAGGGAGGGTCGGAATTCACCCCTCCACTTT
CASSSREGRNSPLHF
>TRBV7-2|-|TRBJ1-5|-
TGTGCCAGCAGCCCCGGGGGAATGAGCAATCAGCCCCAGCATTTT
CASSPGGMSNQPQHF
>TRBV5-1|TRBD2|TRBJ2-1|-
TGCGCCAGCAGCTTGTCGGGACTAGCGGGTTTCCGGGAGCAGTTCTTC
CASSLSGLAGFREQFF
>TRBV9|-|TRBJ2-2|-
TGTGCCAGCAGCGGTGGAGGGATACCCACCGGGGAGCTGTTTTTT
CASSGGGIPTGELFF
>TRBV27|-|TRBJ1-1|-
TGTGCCAGCAGCTCCACCGGGACTGAAGCTTTCTTT
CASSSTGTEAFF
>TRBV2|-|TRBJ2-7|-
TGTGCCAGCAGTTTACAGGGTTATCGCTACGAGCAGTACTTC
CASSLQGYRYEQYF
>TRBV15|-|TRBJ1-5|-
TGTGCCACCAGCAGAGTTTCCGAGACGGGACTAAATTTT
CATSRVSETGLNF
>TRBV7-2|-|TRBJ2-1|-
TGTGCCAGCAGCTTGGAGGACAGAGGACTAGGGAATGAGCAGTTCTTC
CASSLEDRGLGNEQFF
>TRBV18|TRBD2|TRBJ2-7|-
TGTGCCAGCTCACCAGCGGGAGGCCACGAGCAGTACTTC
CASSPAGGHEQYF
>TRBV14|-|TRBJ1-4|-
TGTGCCAGCAGCCAAGGAATAAGGGGAGGCGAAAAACTGTTTTTT
CASSQGIRGGEKLFF
>TRBV9|-|TRBJ1-6|once
TGTGCCAGCAGCGTAGGAGGGAGCTCCTATAATTCACCCCTCCACTTT
CASSVGGSSYNSPLHF
>TRBV6-1|-|TRBJ2-7|once
TGTGCCAGCAGTCTTTTAGCGGCCTCCTACGAGCAGTACTTC
CASSLLAASYEQYF
>TRBV30|-|TRBJ2-1|-
TGTGCCTGGAGTGTAGGCGGCTACAATGAGCAGTTCTTC
CAWSVGGYNEQFF
>TRBV28|-|TRBJ1-4|-
TGTGCCAGCAGTTCCCGAATCTTTGGACAACATCAACTAATTACGTTT
CASSSRIFGQHQLITF
>TRBV6-1|TRBD2|TRBJ2-3|-
TGTGCCAGCAGTGAAGGGGCGGGGGGGGATACGCAGTATTTT
CASSEGAGGDTQYF
>TRBV2|-|TRBJ2-3|once
TGTGCCAGTGGTGCCCATGGGGCTGATACGCGGTATTTT
CASGAHGADTRYF
>TRBV4-1|-|TRBJ2-5|-
TGCGCCAGCAGCCCGCCCAGCGGGAAAGGGGGAGAGACCCAGTACTTC
CASSPPSGKGGETQYF
>TRBV19|TRBD1|TRBJ2-7|-
TGTGCCAGTAGATCACCGGGACAGGCCTACGAGCAGTACTTC
CASRSPGQAYEQYF
>TRBV10-2|TRBD1|TRBJ1-1|-
TGCGCCAGCAGGGGCGGACAGGGCCTGAACACTGAAGCTTTCTTT
CASRGGQGLNTEAFF
>TRBV5-6|TRBD2|TRBJ2-7|-
TGTGCCAGCAGCCCTGAAGCGGGACCCCTATACGAGCAGTACTTC
CASSPEAGPLYEQYF
>TRBV15|-|TRBJ2-3|-
TGTGCCACCAGCATTAACCGGCGGGAAGATACGCAGTATTTT
CATSINRREDTQYF
>TRBV28|-|TRBJ2-5|few
TGTGCCAGCAGTTTAACTGTACCCCAGGGGACCCAGTACTTC
CASSLTVPQGTQYF
>TRBV18|TRBD1|TRBJ1-2|-
TGTGCCAGCTCACCCGGGACAGGGACTTTCTATGGCTACACCTTC
CASSPGTGTFYGYTF
>TRBV11-3|-|TRBJ2-2|-
TGTGCCAGCAGCCGTTTGGGCACCCCAACCACCGGGGAGCTGTTTTTT
CASSRLGTPTTGELFF
>TRBV6-5|-|TRBJ1-1|-
TGTGCCAGCAGTTTCACAGGGTTGAGGGAAGCTTTCTTT
CASSFTGLREAFF
>TRBV7-9|-|TRBJ2-1|-
TGTGCCAGCAGCCTCACTAGGGGGAATGAGCAGTTCTTC
CASSLTRGNEQFF
>TRBV19|-|TRBJ2-5|-
TGTGCCAGTAGTATAGATCTGGACGGGGGTGAGACCCAGTACTTC
CASSIDLDGGETQYF
>TRBV2|-|TRBJ2-3|-
TGTGCCAGCGCCCTACGCGTAGATACGCAGTATTTT
CASALRVDTQYF
>TRBV18|TRBD1|TRBJ2-5|-
TGTGCCAGCTCGCCCGGACAGGGCGATCTTGGGACCCAGTACTTC
CASSPGQGDLGTQYF
>TRBV6-5|-|TRBJ1-4|once
TGTGCCAGCAGTTCTATTGCAACTAATGAAAAACTGTTTTTT
CASSSIATNEKLFF
>TRBV2|TRBD1|TRBJ2-1|-
TGTGCCAGCGGTGCAGGGGGCCATGAGCAGTTCTTC
CASGAGGHEQFF
>TRBV7-9|TRBD1|TRBJ1-2|once
TGTGCCAGCAGCCCTGGACAGGGGGCTACTCCTCAAGCTAACTATGGCTACACCTTC
CASSPGQGATPQANYGYTF
>TRBV5-6|TRBD1|TRBJ1-2|-
TGTGCCAGCAGCAGGGGACAGGGGGCTGTATTAAATGGCTACACCTTC
CASSRGQGAVLNGYTF
>TRBV6-6|TRBD2|TRBJ2-2|few
TGTGCCAGCAGTTACTCGAGTCGCCTAGCGGGGGACGAGCTGTTTTTT
CASSYSSRLAGDELFF
>TRBV15|-|TRBJ1-1|medium-sized
TGTGCCACCAGCAGGGGACTTGCTGCGATGAACACTGAAGCTTTCTTT
CATSRGLAAMNTEAFF
>TRBV6-1|-|TRBJ2-5|-
TGTGCCAGCAGTGAAGCCCCCCCCAGGGGCCAAGAGACCCAGTACTTC
CASSEAPPRGQETQYF
>TRBV29-1|TRBD2|TRBJ2-2|-
TGCAGCGTGGGACCGGGGGGCACCGGGGAGCTGTTTTTT
CSVGPGGTGELFF
>TRBV20-1|TRBD2|TRBJ2-1|-
TGCAGTGCTAGAGGCGCGGGAGTAACGTTCTTC
CSARGAGVTFF
>TRBV6-5|-|TRBJ1-2|-
TGTGCCAGCAGTTACTCAGCTATTAACTATGGCTACACCTTC
CASSYSAINYGYTF
>TRBV28|-|TRBJ2-5|once
TGTGCCAGCAGTTCGTACCCCGGGGAGACCCAGTACTTC
CASSSYPGETQYF